Below are 23 T cell receptor beta chains sequenced from a single sample in a study of blood T cells in healthy people across ages. Sample-barcoded 5' priming and a J-beta primer mix drove a second PCR of about 6 to 12 cycles. TCRdb reanalysed the 5' RACE reads using MiXCR and keeps one entry per CDR3 protein. There are about 930,000 distinct CDR3 sequences in the sample; just under 30% occur only once, and about 9.4% lies in the top ten. Another study also made use of these data, one on T cells of mothers and their children.

Input material: blood. The receptors were sampled from a woman aged 35 to 49 in good health.

This clonotype was detected only once. In DNA form, the CDR3 reads TGTGCCAGCTACAGGGGGAATGTAGCGGGAAACACCATATATTTT. Amino acids: CASYRGNVAGNTIYF. V gene TRBV28 combines with J gene TRBJ1-3; TRBD1 matches 8 bases. The CDR3 length is 15 residues. Germline V gene data show CDR1 as MDHEN and CDR2 as SYDVKM. With V trimmed by 8 bases and J by 4 bases, 10 bases remained unmatched.

As regards this clonotype: This may stem from a read error, because a much larger clone lies one nucleotide away. This chain connects TRBV7-9 to TRBJ1-5; tentative D call: TRBD1 (6 bases). The V end was cut by 5 bases, the J end by 2 bases, with 10 bases between. This CDR3 comprises 14 residues. The germline gives CDR1 SEHNR, CDR2 FQNEAQ (reference sequence). The DNA of the CDR3 is TGTGCCAGCAGCGAGGACAGCTGCAATCAGCCCCAGCATTTT. This translates into CASSEDSCNQPQHF.

This clonotype was picked up one time. This chain connects TRBV6-5 to TRBJ1-4, with D unresolved. V gave up 5 bases and J gave up 0 bases, with 10 bases separating them. This CDR3 has 15 residues. Per the germline V gene, CDR1 is MNHEY and CDR2 is SVGAGI. The CDR3 reads CASSPALATNEKLFF. For the CDR3, the DNA is TGTGCCAGCAGTCCCGCACTGGCAACTAATGAAAAACTGTTTTTT.

This clonotype was detected a few times. The gene calls are TRBV2 and TRBJ2-4; the match to TRBD1 covers 10 bases. After removal of 4 bases from V and 9 bases from J, the junction contained 3 bases not matched to a gene. Germline V gene sequence: CDR1 SNHLY, CDR2 FYNNEI. This CDR3 spans 13 amino acids. Written as DNA, the CDR3 is TGTGCCAGCAGTGGGGACAGGGGTACCATTCAGTACTTC. Its protein is CASSGDRGTIQYF.

This clonotype was found many times. This chain uses TRBV20-1 with TRBJ2-3; weak D call: TRBD2 (5 bases). Germline V gives CDR1 DFQATT, CDR2 SNEGSKA (reference sequence). Deletions cut 5 bases from V and 2 bases from J, with 14 bases between. The CDR3 has 14 amino acids. The CDR3 region is CSAPTRGSTDTQYF. In DNA, the CDR3 is TGCAGTGCTCCCACCCGAGGGTCCACAGATACGCAGTATTTT.

This chain connects TRBV5-1 to TRBJ1-1; D is undetermined. Trimming shortened V by 0 bases and J by 0 bases, and 9 bases separated the two germline ends. The CDR3 runs to 15 residues. Germline values: CDR1 SGHRS, CDR2 YFSETQ. The CDR3 here is CASSLESILNTEAFF. CDR3 in DNA: TGCGCCAGCAGCTTGGAGTCCATCTTGAACACTGAAGCTTTCTTT.

This clonotype was seen at least ten times. The V call is TRBV29-1, the J call TRBJ1-1; D gene ambiguous. The germline V gene encodes CDR1 SQVTM and CDR2 ANQGSEA. V was trimmed by 4 bases and J by 2 bases, leaving 8 bases between them. CDR3 size: 12 residues. The DNA of the CDR3 is TGCAGCGTTGTAGCGGGTAACACTGAAGCTTTCTTT. This sequence encodes CSVVAGNTEAFF.

Comments on this clonotype: One end of the junction fails to match germline, which may point to a read error. The CDR3 protein is CAGSQRGLPYEQYF. The CDR3 region has the DNA TGTGCCGGCAGCCAACGGGGATTGCCCTACGAGCAGTACTTC. This rearrangement joins TRBV3-1 to TRBJ2-7; D is perhaps TRBD2 (5 bases). Germline CDR1 LGHDT, CDR2 YNNKEL (reference sequence). CDR3 length: 14 residues.

The chain carries TRBV6-5 and TRBJ2-7; D remains unclear. Germline lookup yields CDR1 MNHEY and CDR2 SVGAGI. This CDR3 spans 15 amino acids. V shed 3 bases and J shed 1 base, with 13 bases lying between them. The CDR3 loop reads CASSYTIPGSYEQYF. In nucleotides, the CDR3 is TGTGCCAGCAGTTATACTATTCCTGGGTCCTACGAGCAGTACTTC.

This chain links TRBV6-2 or TRBV6-3 with TRBJ1-2; D is possibly TRBD1 (5 bases). With 5 bases removed from V and 0 bases from J, the gap between germline ends came to 13 bases. This CDR3 comprises 15 residues. Germline V gene lookup returns CDR1 MNHEY and CDR2 SVGEGT. This CDR3 is CASSADRITNYGYTF. The CDR3 coding sequence is TGTGCCAGCAGTGCCGACAGAATTACTAACTATGGCTACACCTTC.

This clonotype was counted once. One end of the junction is discordant with germline, which a read error may explain. V is TRBV7-9 and J is TRBJ2-5; 9 positions agree with TRBD2. The assigned J gene may be wrong: the sequence end matches TRBJ2-7 better. The CDR3 runs 14 residues. CDR1 is SEHNR, CDR2 FQNEAQ, per germline (reference sequence). The CDR3 loop is CACSGRIGEYEQYF. The CDR3 region has the DNA TGTGCCTGCAGCGGGAGGATAGGGGAGTACGAGCAGTACTTC.

V and J are TRBV7-9 and TRBJ2-3, with D unclear. Germline loops: CDR1 SEHNR, CDR2 FQNEAQ (reference sequence). V was shortened by 5 bases and J by 3 bases, with 12 bases between the two germline ends. The CDR3 loop spans 14 amino acids. This CDR3 reads CASSPQDVTDTQYF. CDR3 nucleotide sequence: TGTGCCAGCAGCCCCCAGGACGTTACAGATACGCAGTATTTT.

CDR3 sequence: CAWRGGGNSPLHF. The CDR3 coding sequence is TGTGCCTGGAGAGGGGGCGGGAATTCACCCCTCCACTTT. The rearrangement joins TRBV30 to TRBJ1-6; TRBD1 matches at 7 bases. This CDR3 has 13 amino acids. Looked up from germline, CDR1 is GTSNPN and CDR2 is SVGIG (reference sequence). With V trimmed by 3 bases and J by 7 bases, 3 bases remained unmatched.

With regard to this clonotype: Just one base apart from a much larger clone, this may be a read error. The J gene is TRBJ2-3, the V gene TRBV29-1, with 12 nucleotides matching TRBD2. CDR1 SQVTM and CDR2 ANQGSEA come from the germline V gene. The CDR3 loop spans 15 amino acids. The CDR3 coding sequence is TGCAGCATTGAGACTAGCGGGGGACTAACAGATACGCAGTATTTT. Translating it yields CSIETSGGLTDTQYF.

The V and J genes are TRBV5-1 and TRBJ2-4; possible D gene TRBD1, 5 bases. Germline lookup yields CDR1 SGHRS and CDR2 YFSETQ. The CDR3 consists of 17 residues. Trimming cost V 4 bases and J 1 base, with 18 bases left between them. The CDR3 bases are TGCGCCAGCAGCCCGACTGTTGGACACCCGGCCAAAAACATTCAGTACTTC. Translated, it gives CASSPTVGHPAKNIQYF.

Of note for this clonotype: One base away lies a much larger clone, so this may be a sequencing read error. V usage is TRBV5-1 and J usage is TRBJ2-7, with 7 bases lining up with TRBD1. The CDR3 totals 14 residues. Germline V CDR1 and CDR2: SGHRS, YFSETQ. After removal of 0 bases from V and 5 bases from J, the junction contained 5 bases not matched to a gene. The CDR3 loop is CASSLEGALHEQYV. The CDR3 DNA sequence: TGCGCCAGCAGCTTGGAGGGGGCGCTCCACGAGCAGTACGTC.

Turning to this clonotype: A much larger clonotype is one base distant, so this may be a read error. The chain combines TRBV19 with TRBJ2-5; D call uncertain. The tail of the sequence fits TRBJ2-7 better, so the J call may be wrong. CDR3 length equals 13 residues. CDR1 is LNHDA, CDR2 SQIVND, per germline (reference sequence). The CDR3 nucleotides are TGTGCCAGTAGTCGGGTCGATCCACCCGAGCAGTACTTC. This gives the protein CASSRVDPPEQYF.

There are a few counts of this clonotype. Germline is not matched at one junction end, which may reflect a read error. The chain employs TRBV5-8 and TRBJ1-2; unclear D gene. CDR3 length: 15 residues. The germline CDR1 and CDR2 sequences are SGHTS and YDEGEE. CDR3: CASSLLSRTNHGYTF. The CDR3 DNA is TGTGCCAGCAGCTTGCTAAGCAGAACTAACCATGGCTACACCTTC.

This CDR3 is CATSRDSYLISGREAFF. DNA of the CDR3: TGTGCCACCAGCAGAGATTCGTATCTTATATCGGGACGGGAGGCTTTCTTT. The V and J genes are TRBV15 and TRBJ1-1; tentative D call: TRBD1 (5 bases). V lost 0 bases and J lost 11, with 25 bases in between. This CDR3 is built from 17 residues. Germline values: CDR1 LNHNV, CDR2 YYDKDF (reference sequence).

This clonotype came up many times. The rearrangement joins TRBV4-3 to TRBJ2-5; no definite D call. V was pared by 4 bases and J by 3 bases, with 15 bases between. From germline, CDR1 is LGHNA and CDR2 YSLEER. This CDR3 has 15 residues. DNA of the CDR3: TGCGCCAGCAGCCCAGAGGTCTTCGGAGAAGAGACCCAGTACTTC. Amino acids: CASSPEVFGEETQYF.

This clonotype has ten or more counts. CDR3 bases: TGTGCCAGCAGCGTAGCTCCGGACAGTAACTATGGCTACACCTTC. Its translation: CASSVAPDSNYGYTF. The V gene is TRBV9, the J gene TRBJ1-2, with D possibly being TRBD1 (6 bases). The V and J ends lost 0 bases and 1 base respectively, with 10 bases between them. This CDR3 has 15 amino acids. Germline V gene sequence: CDR1 SGDLS, CDR2 YYNGEE.

In its sample, this clonotype was seen a few times. The chain has TRBV27 and TRBJ1-2, with TRBD1 matching 9 bases. Germline lookup yields CDR1 MNHEY and CDR2 SMNVEV (reference sequence). This CDR3 is built from 15 residues. The V segment lost 4 bases and the J segment 4 bases; nucleotides outside the gene matches: 7. The CDR3 is CASSSIDRGSYGYTF. Here the CDR3 DNA reads TGTGCCAGCAGTTCGATAGACAGGGGGTCCTATGGCTACACCTTC.

This clonotype has ten or more counts. The chain employs TRBV11-2 and TRBJ2-1; possibly TRBD2 for D (6 bases). This CDR3 region has 15 residues. The V and J ends lost 5 bases and 3 bases respectively, with 14 bases between them. CDR1 and CDR2 (germline): SGHAT, FQNNGV. The CDR3 sequence: CASSPGHSGYNEQFF. For the CDR3, the DNA is TGTGCCAGCAGCCCCGGGCATAGCGGCTACAATGAGCAGTTCTTC.